One T cell receptor beta chain is described in this entry. This entry belongs to a study of blood T cell repertoires in COVID-19. Across the study: COVID-19 samples from acute and convalescent phases originated in the United States, Italy and Spain. PBMCs, B-cell-depleted T cells, or T cells were the source of the cDNA or gDNA that made up the material.

Original handling: Amplifying reference gene primers gave estimates of nucleated cell counts. Sequencing was performed with immunoSEQ multiplex PCR; in TCRdb, only in-frame clones are kept and a portion is missing. V, J and clone size are those of that table, while D and trimming were read from the DNA. The table has roughly 220,000 clones, 65% to 90% seen once. Material for sequencing was peripheral blood. The sequence came from a middle-aged woman who had recovered from COVID-19.

The CDR3 is CSASFGTRSYEQFF. The DNA of the CDR3 is TGCAGTGCTAGTTTCGGGACTAGGTCCTATGAGCAGTTCTTC. The chain couples TRBV20-1 to TRBJ2-1, with 8 bases that match TRBD2. This CDR3 comprises 14 residues. With 3 bases clipped from V and 8 bases from J, the junction kept 9 bases outside the gene matches. Germline CDR1 DFQATT, CDR2 SNEGSKA (reference sequence).